This T cell receptor (beta chain) appears in the sequencing data of a study of identical twins. Germline V gene lookup returns CDR1 SGHRS and CDR2 YFSETQ. CDR3 length: 13 amino acids. V was clipped by 4 bases and J by 0 bases, with 7 bases between them. General study findings and limits: Researchers reported weaker excess twin sharing in beta out-of-frame sequences.

TCRdb re-derived calls from the 5' RACE reads in MiXCR, one entry per CDR3 protein. In the table there are more than 250,000 distinct CDR3 sequences, about 8% of which are singletons. As for this clonotype: The target antigen is unknown.

This same sample was also part of a study on yellow fever vaccine responses in identical twins. That publication notes: Reported findings indicate that twins' vaccine T cell responses seemed partially convergent, partially personalized.

The V gene is TRBV5-1, the J gene TRBJ2-5; possibly TRBD2 for D (5 bases). The source is a woman between 18 and 30 years old in good health. Sequenced: memory (CD45RO+) T cells sorted from blood. CDR3 sequence (DNA): TGCGCCAGCAGCAGGGAGAACCAAGAGACCCAGTACTTC. Translation gives CASSRENQETQYF. Complete variable domain (other parts from reference TRBV5-1 and TRBJ2-5): KAGVTQTPRYLIKTRGQQVTLSCSPISGHRSVSWYQQTPGQGLQFLFEYFSETQRNKGNFPGRFSGRQFSNSRSEMNVSTLELGDSALYLCASSRENQETQYFGPGTRLLVL.